One TCR beta chain is described in this entry. What it binds is unknown. This CDR3 has 14 amino acids. Germline V lookup: CDR1 MNHEY, CDR2 SVGAGI. Trimming took 5 bases from V and 4 from J, leaving 14 bases between them. These data belong to a study of cytomegalovirus exposure and HLA in healthy donors. General study points: Compared with the roughly 670-donor mean, an Asian-associated ancestry cluster reportedly had fewer N-insertions, according to a later analysis. Later on, an analysis found that several of the most significant clusters appeared to be linked to common viral pathogens, which included parvovirus B19.

The PCR used 60 Vbeta and 13 Jbeta primers. Sequenced by immunoSEQ multiplex PCR; TCRdb stores in-frame clones only, minus some. The table records 180,000 or so clones, around three quarters of them present only once. The sequence was obtained from a woman aged 30 to 39 in good health and CMV-seropositive. This sequence joins TRBV6-5 and TRBJ1-2, with TRBD1 as a possible D gene (5 bases). The sequencing input was PBMCs. Written as DNA, the CDR3 is TGTGCCAGCAGTCCCTCGGGGGACCGCTATGGCTACACCTTC. This translates into CASSPSGDRYGYTF.